The 26 T cell receptor beta chains given below trace back to one sample, sequenced in a study of chemoradiotherapy in HPV16-positive cancers. Only in-frame clones appear in the TCRdb table, and some are missing; sequencing was by immunoSEQ multiplex PCR. The repertoire holds roughly 15,000 clones, with approximately 75% as singletons. This sample was obtained from a patient who underwent chemoradiotherapy. The receptors here all came from a human donor with HPV-associated anogenital cancer.

The gene calls are TRBV5-1 and TRBJ2-1; D could derive from TRBD1 or TRBD2 (5 bases each). CDR3 length: 15 amino acids. The V end lost 7 bases, the J end lost 3 bases, and 17 bases lay between the germline ends. Germline CDR1 reads SGHRS; CDR2 reads YFSETQ. DNA for the CDR3: TGCGCCAGCGGACCTTCGGGGCCAAGCTACAATGAGCAGTTCTTC. Its protein product is CASGPSGPSYNEQFF.

This chain connects TRBV7-3 to TRBJ1-1; D might be TRBD1 (6 bases). Between the trimmed V and J ends, which lost 2 bases and 5 bases, there was a span of 15 bases. Germline V gives CDR1 SGHTA, CDR2 FQGTGA. This CDR3 is built from 15 residues. The CDR3 here is CASSLYSVGGTEAFF. CDR3 sequence (DNA): TGTGCCAGCAGCTTATATAGTGTAGGGGGTACTGAAGCTTTCTTT. Full variable domain (remainder filled in from reference TRBV7-3 and TRBJ1-1): GAGVSQTPSNKVTEKGKYVELRCDPISGHTALYWYRQSLGQGPEFLIYFQGTGAADDSGLPNDRFFAVRPEGSVSTLKIQRTERGDSAVYLCASSLYSVGGTEAFFGQGTRLTVV.

The DNA of the CDR3 is TGTGCCAGCAGCTTGGCCCGAATTCTGACAGGAGGGGTTCAGCCCCAGCATTTT. This gives the protein CASSLARILTGGVQPQHF. This chain connects TRBV5-8 to TRBJ1-5, with a weak D call TRBD1 (6 bases). The V and J ends lost 0 bases and 6 bases respectively, with 22 bases between them. CDR3 length: 18 amino acids. Germline lookup yields CDR1 SGHTS and CDR2 YDEGEE.

The chain employs TRBV4-1 and TRBJ1-1; no definite D call. The CDR3 consists of 18 residues. Trimming pared 1 base from V and 0 bases from J, leaving 18 bases between. Germline-derived CDR1 and CDR2 are MGHRA and YSYEKL. For the CDR3, the DNA is TGCGCCAGCAGCCAAGGCCCAATGGGAAGGCGATTGAACACTGAAGCTTTCTTT. This sequence encodes CASSQGPMGRRLNTEAFF.

The chain couples TRBV28 to TRBJ2-7, with 10 bases identical to TRBD2. CDR1 is MDHEN, CDR2 SYDVKM, per germline. The CDR3 runs to 16 residues. The J segment lost 3 bases and the V segment lost 2 bases, leaving 7 bases of the junction unmatched. The CDR3: CASSLQSGGVGYEQYF. As DNA, the CDR3 is TGTGCCAGCAGTTTACAGAGCGGGGGGGTCGGCTACGAGCAGTACTTC.

The rearrangement links TRBV7-8 to TRBJ1-3, with D possibly being TRBD1 (5 bases). V dropped 1 base and J dropped 8 bases, with 24 bases sitting between them. CDR1 and CDR2 from the germline V gene are SGHVS and FQNEAQ. CDR3 length: 18 amino acids. CDR3 sequence (DNA): TGTGCCAGCAGCTTAGGGGACCCGGCGAGGTCGGGGAGGGACACCATATATTTT. Translation gives CASSLGDPARSGRDTIYF.

This clone turned up a few times. CDR3 amino acids: CSVEGQGRDEQYF. The CDR3 DNA reads TGCAGCGTTGAGGGACAGGGTCGCGACGAGCAGTACTTC. V gene TRBV29-1 combines with J gene TRBJ2-7, with 9 bases fitting TRBD1. Trimming at V came to 3 bases and at J to 5 bases, leaving 5 bases not matched to a gene. Germline V CDR1 and CDR2: SQVTM, ANQGSEA. The CDR3 runs 13 residues.

The chain links TRBV5-1 to TRBJ1-2; D remains unclear. The CDR3 has 13 residues. Germline V gene lookup returns CDR1 SGHRS and CDR2 YFSETQ. The V end lost 0 bases, the J end lost 5 bases, and 8 bases lay between the germline ends. In nucleotides, the CDR3 is TGCGCCAGCAGCTTGGGCCAGCAATATGGCTACACCTTC. Translation: CASSLGQQYGYTF.

This chain links TRBV30 with TRBJ1-5; the D gene is possibly TRBD1 (6 bases). V gave up 0 bases and J gave up 7 bases, with 10 bases separating them. CDR3 length equals 13 residues. CDR1 and CDR2 from the germline V gene are GTSNPN and SVGIG (reference sequence). This chain's CDR3 is CAWSVPGGQPQHF. CDR3 nucleotides: TGTGCCTGGAGTGTACCCGGGGGCCAGCCCCAGCATTTT.

The J gene is TRBJ2-6, the V gene TRBV9; D not certain. CDR1 is SGDLS and CDR2 is YYNGEE in the germline V gene. Deletions cut 0 bases from V and 4 bases from J, with 11 bases between. The CDR3 has 16 amino acids. The CDR3 nucleotides are TGTGCCAGCAGCGTAGATGGCCGCCGCGGGGCCAACGTCCTGACTTTC. Amino acid sequence: CASSVDGRRGANVLTF.

The sample holds one count of this clone. The chain joins TRBV4-3 to TRBJ2-3, with 9 bases fitting TRBD2. Germline lookup yields CDR1 LGHNA and CDR2 YSLEER. Germline trimming cut 1 base from V and 6 bases from J; bases unmatched to any gene: 5. The CDR3 runs to 15 residues. The CDR3 loop reads CASSQAGTSSDTQYF. The CDR3 region has the DNA TGCGCCAGCAGCCAAGCCGGGACTAGCTCCGATACGCAGTATTTT.

By share of the sample, this clone is medium-sized. The V call is TRBV5-8, the J call TRBJ1-5; D is unclear. The ends were cut back, 4 bases at V and 1 base at J, with 12 bases in the middle. CDR1 is SGHTS and CDR2 is YDEGEE in the germline V gene. This CDR3 has 15 amino acids. The CDR3 DNA follows: TGTGCCAGCAGCCACCCCCTGGAGAGCAATCAGCCCCAGCATTTT. Encoded protein: CASSHPLESNQPQHF.

The chain joins TRBV28 to TRBJ1-1; no clear D. The V end lost 5 bases, the J end lost 0 bases, and 1 base lay between the germline ends. The CDR3 length is 11 residues. The germline V gene encodes CDR1 MDHEN and CDR2 SYDVKM. CDR3 in amino acids: CASSMNTEAFF. The CDR3 DNA is TGTGCCAGCAGTATGAACACTGAAGCTTTCTTT.

The V and J genes are TRBV30 and TRBJ2-3; D is perhaps TRBD1 (5 bases). CDR3 size: 12 residues. Germline V gene sequence: CDR1 GTSNPN, CDR2 SVGIG (reference sequence). V lost 2 bases, J lost 7 bases, and 10 bases lay in between. In nucleotides, the CDR3 is TGTGCCTGGAGTACCAGACAGAATACGCAGTATTTT. It codes for CAWSTRQNTQYF. Full variable domain (remainder filled in from reference TRBV30 and TRBJ2-3): SQTIHQWPATLVQPVGSPLSLECTVEGTSNPNLYWYRQAAGRGLQLLFYSVGIGQISSEVPQNLSASRPQDRQFILSSKKLLLSDSGFYLCAWSTRQNTQYFGPGTRLTVL.

V usage is TRBV4-1 and J usage is TRBJ1-2; the D gene is possibly TRBD1 (6 bases). Germline V gene lookup returns CDR1 MGHRA and CDR2 YSYEKL. V dropped 4 bases and J dropped 3 bases, with 15 bases sitting between them. There are 15 residues in the CDR3. DNA of the CDR3: TGCGCCAGCAGCCGGCAGGACAGAATGGACTATGGCTACACCTTC. Protein product: CASSRQDRMDYGYTF.

The gene calls are TRBV7-2 and TRBJ1-6; the match to TRBD1 covers 10 bases. CDR3 length equals 15 residues. CDR1 is SGHTA, CDR2 FQGNSA, per germline. The J segment lost 6 bases and the V segment lost 3 bases, leaving 2 bases of the junction unmatched. CDR3 nucleotide sequence: TGTGCCAGCAGCTTTCGGGACAGGGGTAATTCACCCCTCCACTTT. It yields the protein CASSFRDRGNSPLHF.

This sequence joins TRBV7-3 and TRBJ1-2, with a possible D match to TRBD1 (5 bases). The CDR3 sequence is 13 residues long. Per germline, CDR1 SGHTA and CDR2 FQGTGA. The V end was cut by 5 bases, the J end by 4 bases, with 11 bases between. The CDR3 protein is CASSRGRSYGYTF. The DNA of the CDR3 is TGTGCCAGCAGCCGGGGACGGAGCTATGGCTACACCTTC. Supplemented by reference TRBV7-3 and TRBJ1-2, the full variable domain reads GAGVSQTPSNKVTEKGKYVELRCDPISGHTALYWYRQSLGQGPEFLIYFQGTGAADDSGLPNDRFFAVRPEGSVSTLKIQRTERGDSAVYLCASSRGRSYGYTFGSGTRLTVV.

This clone was found once. The V call is TRBV5-4, the J call TRBJ1-2; D call uncertain. Germline V gene sequence: CDR1 SGHNT, CDR2 YYREEE (reference sequence). The CDR3 is 12 amino acids. Deletions cut 0 bases from V and 4 bases from J, with 4 bases between. The CDR3 nucleotides are TGTGCCAGCAGCTTGGACAGCTATGGCTACACCTTC. Translated: CASSLDSYGYTF.

This clone has more than one count but fewer than ten. The chain uses TRBV7-2 and TRBJ2-3; D not certain. The CDR3 loop spans 14 amino acids. From germline, CDR1 is SGHTA and CDR2 FQGNSA. The ends were cut back, 2 bases at V and 6 bases at J, with 12 bases in the middle. This CDR3 is CASSLKTPLDTQYF. CDR3 in DNA: TGTGCCAGCAGCTTAAAGACCCCCCTCGATACGCAGTATTTT. The full variable domain, in which reference TRBV7-2 and TRBJ2-3 provide the parts outside the CDR3, is GAGVSQSPSNKVTEKGKDVELRCDPISGHTALYWYRQSLGQGLEFLIYFQGNSAPDKSGLPSDRFSAERTGGSVSTLTIQRTQQEDSAVYLCASSLKTPLDTQYFGPGTRLTVL.

J is TRBJ2-1 and V is TRBV15; 9 bases align to TRBD1. The CDR3 has 15 amino acids. Germline V gene sequence: CDR1 LNHNV, CDR2 YYDKDF (reference sequence). V lost 5 bases, J lost 9 bases, and 11 bases stayed unmatched. CDR3 DNA: TGTGCCACCAGCTCCCGGCACAGGGGGCGGGGTGAGCAGTTCTTC. Its protein is CATSSRHRGRGEQFF.

The chain employs TRBV1 and TRBJ1-5. TRBV1 is designated a pseudogene. The CDR3 is 16 residues long. The CDR3: CTSSQDLRGDVQPQHF. Here the CDR3 DNA reads TGCACCAGCAGCCAAGATCTTAGAGGGGATGTTCAGCCCCAGCATTTT.

The chain couples TRBV5-5 to TRBJ1-6; D may be TRBD1 (6 bases). The CDR3 contains 15 residues. The V end lost 5 bases, the J end lost 10 bases, and 19 bases lay between the germline ends. Germline values: CDR1 SGHKS, CDR2 YYEKEE (reference sequence). CDR3 loop: CASSELDRTASPLHF. The CDR3 nucleotides are TGTGCCAGCAGTGAGCTTGACAGGACGGCGTCACCCCTCCACTTT.

The CDR3: CASSLAPGTDTQYF. The CDR3 DNA follows: TGTGCCAGCAGCTTAGCGCCAGGCACAGATACGCAGTATTTT. The chain combines TRBV7-2 with TRBJ2-3; D uncertain. The V end lost 0 bases, the J end lost 1 base, and 5 bases lay between the germline ends. Per germline, CDR1 SGHTA and CDR2 FQGNSA. The CDR3 is 14 amino acids. Full variable domain (remainder filled in from reference TRBV7-2 and TRBJ2-3): GAGVSQSPSNKVTEKGKDVELRCDPISGHTALYWYRQSLGQGLEFLIYFQGNSAPDKSGLPSDRFSAERTGGSVSTLTIQRTQQEDSAVYLCASSLAPGTDTQYFGPGTRLTVL.

J is TRBJ2-7 and V is TRBV19; 11 nucleotides agree with TRBD1. Germline V gives CDR1 LNHDA, CDR2 SQIVND (reference sequence). CDR3 length: 14 amino acids. With V trimmed by 6 bases and J by 6 bases, 7 bases remained unmatched. In DNA form, the CDR3 reads TGTGCCAGTAGATTGGACAGGGGGCAAGGCGAGCAGTACTTC. Encoded protein: CASRLDRGQGEQYF. The full variable domain, with the rest looked up from reference TRBV19 and TRBJ2-7, is DGGITQSPKYLFRKEGQNVTLSCEQNLNHDAMYWYRQDPGQGLRLIYYSQIVNDFQKGDIAEGYSVSREKKESFPLTVTSAQKNPTAFYLCASRLDRGQGEQYFGPGTRLTVT.

The rearrangement links TRBV6-6 to TRBJ1-2, with D possibly matching TRBD1 (6 bases). Germline V lookup: CDR1 MNHNY, CDR2 SVGAGI (reference sequence). The CDR3 contains 16 residues. The germline V and J ends were trimmed by 2 bases and 5 bases, with 18 bases remaining between them. Here the CDR3 reads CASSYPREGGWYGYTF. CDR3 DNA sequence: TGTGCCAGCAGTTACCCCCGGGAAGGGGGTTGGTATGGCTACACCTTC.

V usage is TRBV11-2 and J usage is TRBJ2-7; D is possibly TRBD1 or TRBD2 (6 bases each). Germline CDR1 reads SGHAT; CDR2 reads FQNNGV. CDR3 size: 15 residues. The germline V and J ends were trimmed by 7 bases and 0 bases, with 16 bases remaining between them. The CDR3 DNA reads as TGTGCCAGCACCTGGACGGGGGCCAACTCCTACGAGCAGTACTTC. It translates to CASTWTGANSYEQYF.